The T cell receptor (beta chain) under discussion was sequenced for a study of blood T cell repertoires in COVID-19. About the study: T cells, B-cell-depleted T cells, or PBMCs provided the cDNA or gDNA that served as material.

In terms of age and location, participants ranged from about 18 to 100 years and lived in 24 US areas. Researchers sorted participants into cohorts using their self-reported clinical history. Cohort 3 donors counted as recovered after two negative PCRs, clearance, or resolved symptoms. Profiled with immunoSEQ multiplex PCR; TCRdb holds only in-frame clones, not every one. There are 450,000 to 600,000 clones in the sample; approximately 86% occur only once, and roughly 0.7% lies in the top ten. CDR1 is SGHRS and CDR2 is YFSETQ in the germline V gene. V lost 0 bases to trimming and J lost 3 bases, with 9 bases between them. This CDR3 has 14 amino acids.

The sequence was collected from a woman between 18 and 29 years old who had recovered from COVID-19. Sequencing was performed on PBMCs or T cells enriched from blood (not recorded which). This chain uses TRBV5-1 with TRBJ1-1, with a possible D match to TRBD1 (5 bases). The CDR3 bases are TGCGCCAGCAGCTTGGCGGAGGGGTACACTGAAGCTTTCTTT. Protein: CASSLAEGYTEAFF.